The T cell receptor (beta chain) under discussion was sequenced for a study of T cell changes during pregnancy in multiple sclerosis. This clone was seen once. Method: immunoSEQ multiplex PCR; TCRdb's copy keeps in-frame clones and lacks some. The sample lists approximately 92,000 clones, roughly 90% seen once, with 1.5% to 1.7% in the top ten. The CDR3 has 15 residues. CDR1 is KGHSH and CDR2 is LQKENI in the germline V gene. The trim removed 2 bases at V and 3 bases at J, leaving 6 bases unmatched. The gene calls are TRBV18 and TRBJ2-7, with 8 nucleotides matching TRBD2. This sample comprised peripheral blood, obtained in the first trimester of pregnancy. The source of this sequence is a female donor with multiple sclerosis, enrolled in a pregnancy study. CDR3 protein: CASSPAGGLIYEQYF. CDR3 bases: TGTGCCAGCTCACCAGCGGGGGGTCTGATCTACGAGCAGTACTTC.